One and the same sample provided the 27 T cell receptor beta chains below, sequenced in a study of response to subunit inactivated influenza vaccine. Via MiXCR, TCRdb re-called the RT-PCR reads, giving one row per CDR3 protein. The table records some 520,000 distinct CDR3 sequences, approximately 15% of them present only once. The source was CD4+ T cells sorted from PBMCs, collected about 24 months after vaccination. The origin of the receptors is a man between 50 and 75 years old who received an inactivated influenza vaccine.

This clonotype turned up a few times. This rearrangement joins TRBV10-3 to TRBJ1-3; possibly TRBD1 for D (6 bases). V lost 7 bases to trimming and J lost 0 bases, with 13 bases between them. Germline CDR1 ENHRY, CDR2 SYGVKD. The CDR3 has 15 residues. CDR3 region: CAITLGGGSGNTIYF. The CDR3 DNA is TGTGCCATCACCCTCGGAGGGGGCTCTGGAAACACCATATATTTT.

The chain links TRBV25-1 to TRBJ1-1; D ambiguous. There are 16 residues in the CDR3. Germline V gives CDR1 MGHDK, CDR2 SYGVNS. V dropped 3 bases and J dropped 4 bases, with 18 bases sitting between them. The CDR3 region is CASSDRLVTGSTEAFF. CDR3 coding DNA: TGTGCCAGCAGTGATAGGTTAGTCACCGGGAGCACTGAAGCTTTCTTT.

The table lists this clonotype with a few counts. The junction departs from the called germline gene at one end, perhaps through a read error. V gene TRBV12-3 or TRBV12-4 combines with J gene TRBJ1-2; no clear D. This CDR3 is 15 amino acids long. The CDR3 DNA sequence: TGTGCCAGCAGCTTAGTCCGCACTTATAACTATGGCTACACCTTC. Amino acid sequence: CASSLVRTYNYGYTF.

In its sample, this clonotype was seen a few times. This rearrangement joins TRBV6-1 to TRBJ2-7; D gene ambiguous. The CDR3 length is 12 residues. CDR1 and CDR2 from the germline V gene are MNHNS and SASEGT. Trimming removed 2 bases at V and 3 bases at J, with 5 bases between. CDR3 in DNA: TGTGCCAGCAGTGAATTTGGCTACGAGCAGTACTTC. It translates to CASSEFGYEQYF.

This rearrangement joins TRBV5-1 to TRBJ2-3; D gene uncertain. Germline V CDR1 and CDR2: SGHRS, YFSETQ. The CDR3 contains 14 residues. Trimming cost V 0 bases and J 4 bases, with 9 bases left between them. The CDR3 DNA sequence: TGCGCCAGCAGCTTGGCCGGCCTCCCAGATACGCAGTATTTT. It is translated as CASSLAGLPDTQYF.

This clonotype was counted between two and nine times. The J gene is TRBJ2-1, the V gene TRBV6-5; 11 nucleotides line up with TRBD2. Trimming at V came to 6 bases and at J to 7 bases, leaving 11 bases not matched to a gene. This CDR3 contains 16 residues. Germline-derived CDR1 and CDR2 are MNHEY and SVGAGI. The CDR3 is CASRLLAGETRNEQFF. CDR3 DNA: TGTGCCAGCAGGTTACTAGCGGGAGAAACCAGGAATGAGCAGTTCTTC.

This chain links TRBV2 with TRBJ1-1, with 9 nucleotides matching TRBD1. CDR1 is SNHLY and CDR2 is FYNNEI in the germline V gene. The CDR3 extends over 17 amino acids. The V segment lost 0 bases and the J segment 5 bases; nucleotides outside the gene matches: 10. CDR3 sequence: CASSEAGTGKGVTEAFF. Written as DNA, the CDR3 is TGTGCCAGCAGTGAAGCGGGGACAGGGAAGGGAGTAACTGAAGCTTTCTTT. Supplemented by reference TRBV2 and TRBJ1-1, the full variable domain reads EPEVTQTPSHQVTQMGQEVILRCVPISNHLYFYWYRQILGQKVEFLVSFYNNEISEKSEIFDDQFSVERPDGSNFTLKIRSTKLEDSAMYFCASSEAGTGKGVTEAFFGQGTRLTVV.

The chain links TRBV6-1 to TRBJ1-6, with D perhaps matching TRBD1 (6 bases). The CDR3 covers 19 residues. Trimming shortened V by 5 bases and J by 3 bases, and 23 bases separated the two germline ends. Germline V CDR1 and CDR2: MNHNS, SASEGT. The CDR3 region has the DNA TGTGCCAGCAGTCAGCGAACTCTCGGGACGACAGGCTATAATTCACCCCTCCACTTT. This encodes CASSQRTLGTTGYNSPLHF.

V gene TRBV7-2 combines with J gene TRBJ2-2; TRBD2 is a possible D gene (5 bases). CDR3 length equals 14 residues. Germline V gene sequence: CDR1 SGHTA, CDR2 FQGNSA. Trimming shortened V by 6 bases and J by 7 bases, and 15 bases separated the two germline ends. Here the CDR3 reads CASSPEARGGELFF. As DNA, the CDR3 is TGTGCCAGCAGTCCCGAGGCCCGGGGCGGGGAGCTGTTTTTT.

The V gene is TRBV5-5, the J gene TRBJ1-4, with D uncertain. The CDR3 length is 14 residues. Germline loops: CDR1 SGHKS, CDR2 YYEKEE (reference sequence). Trimming cost V 2 bases and J 3 bases, with 8 bases left between them. The CDR3 nucleotides read TGTGCCAGCAGCTTAAAGGTCCCTAATGAAAAACTGTTTTTT. Amino acid sequence: CASSLKVPNEKLFF.

This clonotype was seen a handful of times. The rearrangement uses TRBV5-6 and TRBJ2-7, with D maybe TRBD1 (5 bases). CDR3 length equals 13 residues. Between the trimmed V and J ends, which lost 4 bases and 6 bases, there was a span of 14 bases. The germline V gene encodes CDR1 SGHDT and CDR2 YYEEEE. The CDR3 sequence is CASSPTQGGEQYF. The CDR3, as DNA: TGTGCCAGCAGCCCGACGCAGGGCGGCGAGCAGTACTTC.

This clonotype was seen repeatedly, ten times or more. The chain couples TRBV20-1 to TRBJ2-7; D remains unclear. Germline V gives CDR1 DFQATT, CDR2 SNEGSKA (reference sequence). The length of the CDR3 is 11 residues. V lost 0 bases, J lost 3 bases, and 3 bases lay in between. Here the CDR3 reads CSARDNYEQYF. The CDR3 nucleotides read TGCAGTGCTAGAGATAACTACGAGCAGTACTTC.

The V gene is TRBV9, the J gene TRBJ2-3, with a tentative D call TRBD2 (6 bases). Trimming pared 1 base from V and 2 bases from J, leaving 11 bases between. CDR1 and CDR2 from the germline V gene are SGDLS and YYNGEE. The CDR3 spans 15 residues. Here the CDR3 reads CASSVSAGTTDTQYF. The CDR3 nucleotides read TGTGCCAGCAGCGTATCTGCGGGAACCACAGATACGCAGTATTTT.

This clonotype showed up many times. V gene TRBV5-5 combines with J gene TRBJ1-6; D unresolved. This CDR3 region has 16 residues. Trimming took 0 bases from V and 9 from J, leaving 16 bases between them. Per the germline V gene, CDR1 is SGHKS and CDR2 is YYEKEE (reference sequence). The CDR3 DNA sequence: TGTGCCAGCAGCTTGGCCCCCACGGGTTTAGGTTCACCCCTCCACTTT. Its translation is CASSLAPTGLGSPLHF.

The V gene is TRBV20-1, the J gene TRBJ2-3; D gene unclear. Germline assignment: CDR1 DFQATT and CDR2 SNEGSKA (reference sequence). Trimming removed 2 bases at V and 1 base at J, with 10 bases between. There are 14 residues in the CDR3. The CDR3 DNA reads TGCAGTGCTAGATTGGCGATGGGCACAGATACGCAGTATTTT. Protein: CSARLAMGTDTQYF.

The chain employs TRBV7-8 and TRBJ1-1; the match to TRBD1 covers 8 bases. The CDR3 covers 14 residues. J lost 3 bases, V lost 6 bases, and 6 bases had no gene match. The germline V gene has CDR1 SGHVS and CDR2 FQNEAQ. CDR3 sequence (DNA): TGTGCCAGCAGGCCAGACAGGGGACACACTGAAGCTTTCTTT. This encodes CASRPDRGHTEAFF.

The chain joins TRBV7-2 to TRBJ1-5, with a tentative D call TRBD1 (5 bases). The CDR3 runs to 15 residues. The V end was cut by 0 bases, the J end by 4 bases, with 10 bases between. Per the germline V gene, CDR1 is SGHTA and CDR2 is FQGNSA. The CDR3 region has the DNA TGTGCCAGCAGCTTAGCGGCAGGGCGGAATCAGCCCCAGCATTTT. Encoded protein: CASSLAAGRNQPQHF.

This clonotype was seen only a few times. This chain uses TRBV6-2 or TRBV6-3 with TRBJ1-1, with a tentative D call TRBD1 (5 bases). Per the germline V gene, CDR1 is MNHEY and CDR2 is SVGEGT. CDR3 length: 17 amino acids. V was pared by 6 bases and J by 1 base, with 21 bases between. The CDR3, as DNA: TGTGCCAGCAGACACACCCGACGCTGGCAGGGGAACACTGAAGCTTTCTTT. Protein product: CASRHTRRWQGNTEAFF.

The chain couples TRBV5-6 to TRBJ2-1, with D hard to call. V lost 1 base to trimming and J lost 0 bases, with 14 bases between them. CDR1 SGHDT and CDR2 YYEEEE come from the germline V gene. The CDR3 consists of 17 residues. The CDR3 sequence: CASSLSSVESSYNEQFF. In DNA, the CDR3 is TGTGCCAGCAGCTTGAGTTCGGTCGAGAGCTCCTACAATGAGCAGTTCTTC. Complete variable domain (other parts from reference TRBV5-6 and TRBJ2-1): DAGVTQSPTHLIKTRGQQVTLRCSPKSGHDTVSWYQQALGQGPQFIFQYYEEEERQRGNFPDRFSGHQFPNYSSELNVNALLLGDSALYLCASSLSSVESSYNEQFFGPGTRLTVL.

The chain carries TRBV12-3 or TRBV12-4 and TRBJ2-3; 10 nucleotides agree with TRBD2. CDR3 length equals 19 residues. This CDR3 is CTFSFFPSGRRDRTDTQYF. As DNA, the CDR3 is TGTACCTTCAGTTTTTTTCCTAGCGGGAGACGGGATCGCACAGATACGCAGTATTTT.

In its sample, this clonotype was seen many times. This chain connects TRBV20-1 to TRBJ1-2; D is uncertain. The V gene lost 5 bases and the J gene lost 8 bases, with 9 bases spanning the gap. The CDR3 runs 10 residues. Germline values: CDR1 DFQATT, CDR2 SNEGSKA (reference sequence). In nucleotides, the CDR3 is TGCAGTGCTGCGGGGTGGGGCTACACCTTC. Its protein product is CSAAGWGYTF.

This clonotype has just a few counts. The rearrangement uses TRBV21-1 and TRBJ2-7; the table's TRBD1 call for D was not verified on the DNA. TRBV21-1 has pseudogene status. The CDR3 extends over 15 amino acids. The CDR3 spells CASSKGRDRGYEQYF. The CDR3 DNA reads as TGTGCCAGCAGCAAAGGTCGGGACAGGGGCTACGAGCAGTACTTC.

There are a few counts of this clonotype. The gene calls are TRBV6-6 and TRBJ2-7, with TRBD1 as a possible D gene (5 bases). This CDR3 has 12 amino acids. Germline V lookup: CDR1 MNHNY, CDR2 SVGAGI (reference sequence). V lost 4 bases and J 6 bases, leaving 10 bases between the germline ends. The CDR3 sequence is CASSSYQGEQYF. The CDR3 DNA sequence: TGTGCCAGCAGTTCTTACCAGGGCGAGCAGTACTTC.

This chain connects TRBV6-1 to TRBJ1-4; weak D call: TRBD1 (6 bases). Germline assignment: CDR1 MNHNS and CDR2 SASEGT. CDR3 length: 14 residues. With 6 bases removed from V and 4 bases from J, the gap between germline ends came to 12 bases. The chain's CDR3 is CASRMGRGNEKLFF. The CDR3 region has the DNA TGTGCCAGCAGGATGGGCAGGGGTAATGAAAAACTGTTTTTT.

The chain carries TRBV18 and TRBJ1-1; perhaps TRBD1 as D (5 bases). The CDR3 runs to 13 residues. Trimming stripped 1 base from V and 10 bases from J, with 13 bases between. Germline V gene lookup returns CDR1 KGHSH and CDR2 LQKENI. CDR3 DNA sequence: TGTGCCAGCTCACCACAAACGGACATTTTAGCTTTCTTT. Its protein product is CASSPQTDILAFF.

The chain joins TRBV7-9 to TRBJ2-1, with D unresolved. The germline CDR1 and CDR2 sequences are SEHNR and FQNEAQ (reference sequence). The germline V and J ends were trimmed by 3 bases and 6 bases, with 15 bases remaining between them. This CDR3 comprises 15 residues. The CDR3 region has the DNA TGTGCCAGCAGCTTGGGGTTCGGGCAGTCCAATGAGCAGTTCTTC. Translation: CASSLGFGQSNEQFF.

CDR3 nucleotide sequence: TGTGCCAGCAGCGGAACCTACCTAGGACTAGCAGGGAGGGAGCAGTTCTTC. Amino acids: CASSGTYLGLAGREQFF. The rearrangement links TRBV9 to TRBJ2-1, with 8 bases identical to TRBD2. V lost 3 bases, J lost 10 bases, and 18 bases stayed unmatched. Germline V gene sequence: CDR1 SGDLS, CDR2 YYNGEE. The CDR3 runs to 17 residues.